This T cell receptor (beta chain) was documented in a study of blood T cell repertoires in COVID-19 (TCRdb year 2020). For the study in its entirety: Samples from collaborators originated in the United States, Italy and Spain and spanned both the acute and convalescent phases of COVID-19. The prospective study material was composed of cDNA or gDNA derived from T cells, B-cell-depleted T cells, or PBMCs. Subjects who had been exposed to COVID-19, were actively infected with it, or had recovered from it provided the deeply sampled blood TCRbeta repertoires that made up the dataset. The repertoires were made available in a free public database intended to serve as a resource for research on the immune response to SARS-CoV-2. Samples came from the ongoing ImmuneRACE study (first 160 participants) plus 1,254 subjects from 6 global collaborators. Sample metadata almost always included a de-identified subject ID, COVID-19 status, age in years and sex. Where HLA class I and class II types were available, the types were taken from metadata supplied by the sample provider, not from assay-based typing.

Overall study results and their limits: Clinical and demographic metadata were provided uncurated, with the amount varying by source and participant.

Worth noting for this clone: The target of this receptor is not known. Per-nucleotide qualities are absent, and no much larger clonotype sits a single base away.

TCRbeta CDR3 regions were amplified from genomic DNA by means of the immunoSEQ Assay, a bias-controlled multiplex PCR. On the study's bioinformatics: Within the assay, amplification of reference gene primers was used to estimate how many nucleated cells each sample contained. To quantify the absolute abundance of each unique TCRbeta CDR3 rearrangement, sequence reads were collapsed and filtered. For each sample, productive Simpson clonality was calculated as the square root of Simpson's diversity index across productive rearrangements. In its TCRdb copy, this immuneACCESS table keeps in-frame sequences only and misses some clones. Where compared with another copy, unresolved V genes explain less than half of these, and the others have no known cause. For V, J and clone size, that table is used; D and trimming come from the DNA. The sample contains 250,000 or so clones, approximately 84% of them found a single time. Jointly, the top ten make up about 4% of the sample.

Each collaborating institution followed its own protocols to collect whole blood in K2EDTA tubes. For TCRbeta analysis, collaborators shipped samples as frozen whole blood, isolated PBMCs, or DNA extracted from either of those sample types. The CDR3 starts with the cysteine, ends with the phenylalanine, and has 10 residues. Here the CDR3 DNA is all that survives: 30 bases in frame from base 1. The junction shows trimming of 9 bases on V and 4 bases on J, plus 7 bases between the germline ends. The germline V gene (reference sequence) sets CDR1 to LNHDA and CDR2 to SQIVND. Sequenced input: peripheral blood. The chain is made from TRBV19 and TRBJ2-7; TRBD1 is perhaps the D gene, given 6 matching bases. The clonotype was recovered from a man between 45 and 60 years old with acute or convalescent COVID-19. The CDR3 loop reads CARRGYEQYF. Here is the DNA: TGTGCCAGGAGGGGGTACGAGCAGTACTTC.